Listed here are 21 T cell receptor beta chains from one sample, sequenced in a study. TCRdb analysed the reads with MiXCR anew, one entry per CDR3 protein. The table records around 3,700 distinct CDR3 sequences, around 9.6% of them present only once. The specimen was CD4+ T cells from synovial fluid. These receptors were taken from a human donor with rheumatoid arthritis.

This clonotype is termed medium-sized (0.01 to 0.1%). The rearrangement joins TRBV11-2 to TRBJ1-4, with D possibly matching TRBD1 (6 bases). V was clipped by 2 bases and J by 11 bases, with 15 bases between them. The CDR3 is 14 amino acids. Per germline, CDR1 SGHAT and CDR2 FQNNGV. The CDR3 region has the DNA TGTGCCAGCAGCTTAACCAACACAGGGCAGAAACTGTTTTTT. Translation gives CASSLTNTGQKLFF.

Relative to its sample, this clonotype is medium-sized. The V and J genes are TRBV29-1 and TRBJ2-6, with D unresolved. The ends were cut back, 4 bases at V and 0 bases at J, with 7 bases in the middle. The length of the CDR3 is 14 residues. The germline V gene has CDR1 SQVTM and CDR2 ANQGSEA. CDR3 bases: TGCAGCGTTGGGGAAAACTCTGGGGCCAACGTCCTGACTTTC. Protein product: CSVGENSGANVLTF.

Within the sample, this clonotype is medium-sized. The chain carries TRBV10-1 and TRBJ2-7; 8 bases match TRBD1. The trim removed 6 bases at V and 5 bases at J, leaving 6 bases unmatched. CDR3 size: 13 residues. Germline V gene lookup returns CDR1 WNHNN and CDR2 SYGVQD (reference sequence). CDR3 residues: CASSRTGFDEQYF. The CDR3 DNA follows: TGCGCCAGCAGCAGGACAGGGTTCGACGAGCAGTACTTC.

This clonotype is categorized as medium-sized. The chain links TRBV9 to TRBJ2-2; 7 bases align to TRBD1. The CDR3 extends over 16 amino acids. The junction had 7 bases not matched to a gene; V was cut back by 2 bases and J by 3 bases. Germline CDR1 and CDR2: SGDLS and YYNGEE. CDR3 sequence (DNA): TGTGCCAGCAGCGTTGGGGCAGGGACAGACACCGGGGAGCTGTTTTTT. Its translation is CASSVGAGTDTGELFF. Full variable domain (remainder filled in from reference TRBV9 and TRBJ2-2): DSGVTQTPKHLITATGQRVTLRCSPRSGDLSVYWYQQSLDQGLQFLIQYYNGEERAKGNILERFSAQQFPDLHSELNLSSLELGDSALYFCASSVGAGTDTGELFFGEGSRLTVL.

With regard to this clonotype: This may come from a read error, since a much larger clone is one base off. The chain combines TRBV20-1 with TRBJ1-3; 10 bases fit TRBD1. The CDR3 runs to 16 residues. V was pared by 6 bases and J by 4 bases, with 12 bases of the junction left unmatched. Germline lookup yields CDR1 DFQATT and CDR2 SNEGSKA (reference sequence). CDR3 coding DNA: TGCAGTGCCGCCGGGACAGGGGAGACCAAGGGAAACACCATATATTTT. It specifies CSAAGTGETKGNTIYF.

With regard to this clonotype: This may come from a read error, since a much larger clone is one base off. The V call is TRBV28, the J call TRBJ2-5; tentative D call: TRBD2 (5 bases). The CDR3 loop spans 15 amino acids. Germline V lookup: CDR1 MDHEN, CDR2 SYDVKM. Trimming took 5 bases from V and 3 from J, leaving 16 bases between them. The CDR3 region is CASSPAGSGEETQYF. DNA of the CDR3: TGTGCCAGCAGTCCCGCTGGGAGTGGGGAAGAGACCCAGTACTTC.

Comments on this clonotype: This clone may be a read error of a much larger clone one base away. The CDR3 loop reads CSAIQTRDEIQYF. CDR3 in DNA: TGCAGTGCAATCCAGACCCGGGATGAGATCCAGTACTTC. The V gene is TRBV20-1, the J gene TRBJ2-5; weak D call: TRBD2 (5 bases). CDR3 size: 13 residues. The V gene's germline CDR1 is DFQATT and CDR2 SNEGSKA (reference sequence).

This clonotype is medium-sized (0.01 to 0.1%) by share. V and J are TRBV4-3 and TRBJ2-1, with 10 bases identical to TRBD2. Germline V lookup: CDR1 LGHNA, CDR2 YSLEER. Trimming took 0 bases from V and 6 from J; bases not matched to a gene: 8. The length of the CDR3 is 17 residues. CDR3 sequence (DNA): TGCGCCAGCAGCCAAGATTGGGTACTAGCGGGACCCAATGAGCAGTTCTTC. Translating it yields CASSQDWVLAGPNEQFF.

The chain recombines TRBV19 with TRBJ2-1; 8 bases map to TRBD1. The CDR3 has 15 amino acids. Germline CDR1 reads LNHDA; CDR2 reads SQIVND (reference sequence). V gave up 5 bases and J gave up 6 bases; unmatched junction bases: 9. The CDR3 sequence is CASSHSGTGLNEQFF. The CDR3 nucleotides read TGTGCCAGTAGTCATTCGGGGACAGGCCTCAATGAGCAGTTCTTC.

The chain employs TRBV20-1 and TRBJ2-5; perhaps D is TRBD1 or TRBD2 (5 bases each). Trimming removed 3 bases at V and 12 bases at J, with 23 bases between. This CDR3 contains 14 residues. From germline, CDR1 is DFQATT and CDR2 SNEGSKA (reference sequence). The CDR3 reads CSASRETRQEKKYF. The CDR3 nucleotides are TGCAGTGCTAGCAGGGAAACTAGACAAGAGAAAAAGTACTTC.

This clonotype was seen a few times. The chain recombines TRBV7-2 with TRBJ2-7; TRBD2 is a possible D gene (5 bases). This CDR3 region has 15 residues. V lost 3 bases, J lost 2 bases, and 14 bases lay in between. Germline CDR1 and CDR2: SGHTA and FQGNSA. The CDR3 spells CASSFGPAATYEQYF. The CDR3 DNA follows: TGTGCCAGCAGCTTCGGGCCAGCGGCGACCTACGAGCAGTACTTC.

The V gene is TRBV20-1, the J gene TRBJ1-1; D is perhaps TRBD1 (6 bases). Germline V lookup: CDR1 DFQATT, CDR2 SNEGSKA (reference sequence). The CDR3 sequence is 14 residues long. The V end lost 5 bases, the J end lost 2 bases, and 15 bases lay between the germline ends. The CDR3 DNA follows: TGCAGTGCTGCAACCTCGACAGGTAACACTGAAGCTTTCTTT. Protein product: CSAATSTGNTEAFF.

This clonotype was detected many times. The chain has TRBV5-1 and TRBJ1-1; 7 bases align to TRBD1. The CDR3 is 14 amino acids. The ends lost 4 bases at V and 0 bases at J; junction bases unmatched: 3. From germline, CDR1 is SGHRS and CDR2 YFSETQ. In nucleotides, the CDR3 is TGCGCCAGCAGCCCAGGGGGGATGAACACTGAAGCTTTCTTT. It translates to CASSPGGMNTEAFF.

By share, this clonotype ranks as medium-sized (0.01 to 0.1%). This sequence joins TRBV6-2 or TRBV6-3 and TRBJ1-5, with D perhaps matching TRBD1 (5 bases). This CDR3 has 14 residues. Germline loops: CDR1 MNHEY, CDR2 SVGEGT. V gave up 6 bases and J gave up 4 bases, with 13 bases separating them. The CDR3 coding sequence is TGTGCCAGCAGCGAGGGGTTTGGGAATCAGCCCCAGCATTTT. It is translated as CASSEGFGNQPQHF.

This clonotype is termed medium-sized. This CDR3 reads CASSQEKAGSYEQYF. The CDR3 DNA reads as TGTGCCAGCAGTCAGGAGAAGGCGGGCTCCTACGAGCAGTACTTC. The chain uses TRBV6-2 or TRBV6-3 and TRBJ2-7, with D possibly matching TRBD2 (5 bases). Germline V lookup: CDR1 MNHEY, CDR2 SVGEGT. The CDR3 spans 15 residues. Trimming stripped 5 bases from V and 0 bases from J, with 14 bases between.

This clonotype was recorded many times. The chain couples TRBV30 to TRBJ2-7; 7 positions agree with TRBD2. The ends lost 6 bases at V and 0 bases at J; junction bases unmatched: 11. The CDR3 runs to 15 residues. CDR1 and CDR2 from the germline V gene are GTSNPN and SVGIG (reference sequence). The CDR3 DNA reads TGTGCCTGTTCGGAGCCGGGGAGGGCCTCCTACGAGCAGTACTTC. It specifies CACSEPGRASYEQYF.

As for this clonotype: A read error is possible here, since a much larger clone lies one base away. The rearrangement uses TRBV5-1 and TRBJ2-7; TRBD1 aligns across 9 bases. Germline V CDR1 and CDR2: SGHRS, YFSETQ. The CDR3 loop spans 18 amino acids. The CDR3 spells CASGLETGGQIRVYEQYF. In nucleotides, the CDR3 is TGCGCCAGCGGCTTGGAGACAGGGGGGCAAATTAGAGTCTACGAGCAGTACTTC.

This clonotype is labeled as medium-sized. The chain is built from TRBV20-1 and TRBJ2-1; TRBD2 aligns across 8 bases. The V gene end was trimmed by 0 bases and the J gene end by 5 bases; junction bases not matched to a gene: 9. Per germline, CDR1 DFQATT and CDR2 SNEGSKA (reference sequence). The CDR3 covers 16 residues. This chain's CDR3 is CSARDYTSGGNNEQFF. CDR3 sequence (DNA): TGCAGTGCTAGAGATTACACTAGCGGAGGTAACAATGAGCAGTTCTTC.

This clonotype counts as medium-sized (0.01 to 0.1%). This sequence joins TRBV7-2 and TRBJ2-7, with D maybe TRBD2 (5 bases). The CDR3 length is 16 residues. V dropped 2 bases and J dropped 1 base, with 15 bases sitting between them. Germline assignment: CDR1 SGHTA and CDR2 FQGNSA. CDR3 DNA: TGTGCCAGCAGCTTATATGCGGGTCAACAGTCCTACGAGCAGTACTTC. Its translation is CASSLYAGQQSYEQYF.

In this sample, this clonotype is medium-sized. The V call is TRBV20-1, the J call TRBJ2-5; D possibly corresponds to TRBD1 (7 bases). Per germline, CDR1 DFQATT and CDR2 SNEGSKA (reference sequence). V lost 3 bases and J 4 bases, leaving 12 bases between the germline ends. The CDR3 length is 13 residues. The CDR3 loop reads CSASGGGAETQYF. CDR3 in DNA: TGCAGTGCTAGTGGAGGGGGCGCAGAGACCCAGTACTTC.

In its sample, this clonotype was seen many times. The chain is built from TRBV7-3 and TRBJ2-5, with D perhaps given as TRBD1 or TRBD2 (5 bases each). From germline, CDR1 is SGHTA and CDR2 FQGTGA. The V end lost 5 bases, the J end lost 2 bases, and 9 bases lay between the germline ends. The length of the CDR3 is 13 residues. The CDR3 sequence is CASSMGPQETQYF. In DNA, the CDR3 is TGTGCCAGCAGCATGGGACCGCAAGAGACCCAGTACTTC.